These 11 T cell receptor beta chains originate from one sample sequenced in a study of blood T cell repertoires in COVID-19. Sequencing was performed with immunoSEQ multiplex PCR; in TCRdb, only in-frame clones are kept and a portion is missing. The table has roughly 100,000 clones, approximately 80% seen once. Sequencing used peripheral blood. These receptors all stem from a human donor in a cohort sampled during active COVID-19.

The genes are TRBV28 and TRBJ1-2; no reliable D call. V lost 4 bases, J lost 2 bases, and 8 bases lay in between. There are 13 residues in the CDR3. Germline assignment: CDR1 MDHEN and CDR2 SYDVKM. CDR3 in amino acids: CASSSPQNYGYTF. CDR3 DNA: TGTGCCAGCAGTTCCCCCCAAAACTATGGCTACACCTTC.

V is TRBV10-3 and J is TRBJ1-2, with 8 nucleotides matching TRBD1. In germline, CDR1 is ENHRY, CDR2 SYGVKD. The CDR3 has 13 residues. V gave up 4 bases and J gave up 6 bases; unmatched junction bases: 4. CDR3 nucleotides: TGTGCCATCAGTGCAGTGGGACAGGATGGCTACACCTTC. It yields the protein CAISAVGQDGYTF.

The rearrangement joins TRBV5-6 to TRBJ1-6, with a weak D call TRBD1 (5 bases). CDR1 is SGHDT and CDR2 is YYEEEE in the germline V gene. Trimming pared 1 base from V and 4 bases from J, leaving 12 bases between. The CDR3 is made up of 16 amino acids. The CDR3 loop reads CASSLWGSRYNSPLHF. As DNA, the CDR3 is TGTGCCAGCAGCTTGTGGGGCAGTCGTTATAATTCACCCCTCCACTTT.

The rearrangement joins TRBV21-1 to TRBJ2-3; TRBD1, the table's D call, was not compared with the DNA. TRBV21-1 is marked as a pseudogene. The length of the CDR3 is 16 residues. This chain's CDR3 is CASSSDTRPPPDTQYF. For the CDR3, the DNA is TGTGCCAGCAGCAGTGACACCCGCCCCCCCCCAGATACGCAGTATTTT.

This chain uses TRBV19 with TRBJ1-1; a possible D gene is TRBD1 (6 bases). The CDR3 covers 17 residues. CDR1 and CDR2 from the germline V gene are LNHDA and SQIVND (reference sequence). Deletions cut 3 bases from V and 1 base from J, with 18 bases between. The CDR3 region is CASSIGGGRWENTEAFF. In nucleotides, the CDR3 is TGTGCCAGTAGTATTGGGGGGGGCAGGTGGGAGAACACTGAAGCTTTCTTT.

This chain joins TRBV5-1 and TRBJ2-2, with D possibly TRBD2 on 6 matching bases. This CDR3 region has 16 residues. CDR1 and CDR2 (germline): SGHRS, YFSETQ. The V gene lost 4 bases and the J gene lost 6 bases, with 19 bases spanning the gap. CDR3 in DNA: TGCGCCAGCAGCCCCGGGTCCCTGCGGGGCGCCGGGGAGCTGTTTTTT. The encoded protein is CASSPGSLRGAGELFF.

The chain uses TRBV12-5 and TRBJ1-2; D remains ambiguous. V was clipped by 1 base and J by 5 bases, with 17 bases between them. The germline V gene encodes CDR1 LGHNT and CDR2 FRNRAP. The CDR3 sequence is 16 residues long. The CDR3 DNA sequence: TGTGCTAGTGGTTTGGGAAACTACGGGATCTCATATGGCTACACCTTC. It is translated as CASGLGNYGISYGYTF.

The chain is built from TRBV7-8 and TRBJ1-5; a weak D match, TRBD1 (6 bases). The CDR3 loop spans 18 amino acids. Germline values: CDR1 SGHVS, CDR2 FQNEAQ. V lost 1 base and J 2 bases, leaving 18 bases between the germline ends. The CDR3, as DNA: TGTGCCAGCAGCTTAGGGGGGACAAATTCCTTTGGCAATCAGCCCCAGCATTTT. It translates to CASSLGGTNSFGNQPQHF.

The V and J genes are TRBV30 and TRBJ1-2; 8 bases map to TRBD1. Germline V lookup: CDR1 GTSNPN, CDR2 SVGIG (reference sequence). This CDR3 has 15 amino acids. Losses at the gene ends were 1 base for V and 8 bases for J; bases not matched to a gene: 12. This CDR3 is CAWSAGTGLTGGYTF. The CDR3 DNA follows: TGTGCCTGGAGTGCTGGGACAGGACTAACGGGAGGCTACACCTTC.

The V call is TRBV28, the J call TRBJ1-5; 10 nucleotides line up with TRBD1. CDR3 size: 14 residues. Trimming at V came to 7 bases and at J to 5 bases, leaving 5 bases not matched to a gene. Germline lookup yields CDR1 MDHEN and CDR2 SYDVKM. The CDR3 sequence: CASNPTGGYQPQHF. The DNA for the CDR3 is TGTGCCAGCAACCCGACAGGGGGCTATCAGCCCCAGCATTTT.

The chain combines TRBV10-1 with TRBJ2-5; D is ambiguous. This CDR3 region has 13 residues. The germline CDR1 and CDR2 sequences are WNHNN and SYGVQD (reference sequence). Between the trimmed V and J ends, which lost 5 bases and 1 base, there was a span of 8 bases. This CDR3 reads CASSRQIQETQYF. CDR3 nucleotides: TGCGCCAGCAGTCGACAAATCCAAGAGACCCAGTACTTC.